Each of the 15 T cell receptor beta chains below was sequenced from the same sample in a study of breast tumors, draining lymph nodes, adjacent tissues. TCRdb re-derived calls from the multiplex PCR reads in MiXCR, one entry per CDR3 protein. The sample lists fewer than 250,000 distinct CDR3 sequences; roughly 32% were seen once. The lymph nodes were axillary draining lymph nodes from breast cancer patients. Sequenced input: axillary lymph node tissue. The receptor set was obtained from a female donor with breast cancer. Some clones in this sample may be carry-over from other donors' samples.

This clonotype was observed many times. The rearrangement links TRBV19 to TRBJ2-1; a possible D gene is TRBD1 (6 bases). Germline CDR1 and CDR2: LNHDA and SQIVND (reference sequence). The CDR3 runs to 14 residues. Deletions cut 1 base from V and 6 bases from J, with 10 bases between. In nucleotides, the CDR3 is TGTGCCAGTAGTATAGGCACAGGGTCCAATGAGCAGTTCTTC. Residues: CASSIGTGSNEQFF.

In this sample, this clonotype turned up many times. As DNA, the CDR3 is TGTGCCAGCAGCTCCTCTAGAATCCATGAGCAGTTCTTC. This sequence encodes CASSSSRIHEQFF. This chain uses TRBV11-2 with TRBJ2-1; no firm D call. Germline assignment: CDR1 SGHAT and CDR2 FQNNGV. The CDR3 has 13 residues. Trimming took 4 bases from V and 8 from J, leaving 12 bases between them.

This clonotype appeared many times. This chain uses TRBV28 with TRBJ1-2, with 7 positions matching TRBD1. This CDR3 spans 14 amino acids. Germline V CDR1 and CDR2: MDHEN, SYDVKM. With 8 bases clipped from V and 2 bases from J, the junction kept 8 bases outside the gene matches. The CDR3 sequence: CASGILGQNYGYTF. The CDR3 nucleotides read TGTGCCAGCGGTATCTTGGGACAGAACTATGGCTACACCTTC.

This clonotype appeared a few times. A read error may produce the germline difference seen at one junction end. This chain links TRBV6-2 or TRBV6-3 with TRBJ2-5; no clear D. The CDR3 contains 14 residues. Per germline, CDR1 MNHEY and CDR2 SVGEGT. As DNA, the CDR3 is TGTGCCAGCAGTCACTCGAGTCGCCAAGAGACCCAGTACTTC. Its protein is CASSHSSRQETQYF.

In this sample, this clonotype turned up many times. V usage is TRBV5-1 and J usage is TRBJ2-1; D not certain. V was pared by 2 bases and J by 8 bases, with 5 bases between. Per germline, CDR1 SGHRS and CDR2 YFSETQ. This CDR3 contains 11 residues. Here the CDR3 reads CASSLAYEQFF. DNA for the CDR3: TGCGCCAGCAGCTTAGCGTATGAGCAGTTCTTC.

The gene calls are TRBV28 and TRBJ1-2, with no clear D. There are 15 residues in the CDR3. Germline V CDR1 and CDR2: MDHEN, SYDVKM. Trimming stripped 7 bases from V and 2 bases from J, with 17 bases between. The DNA for the CDR3 is TGTGCCAGCATTTCGTTCGGTGGGTCGAACTATGGCTACACCTTC. Translation: CASISFGGSNYGYTF.

This clonotype was counted many times. This chain links TRBV14 with TRBJ2-1; D unclear. The V gene lost 3 bases and the J gene lost 4 bases, with 7 bases spanning the gap. CDR3 length equals 13 residues. Germline CDR1 SGHDN, CDR2 FVKESK. CDR3 bases: TGTGCCAGCAGCCAGCAACGTTACAATGAGCAGTTCTTC. Protein: CASSQQRYNEQFF.

As concerns this clonotype: The junction departs from the called germline gene at one end, perhaps through a read error. The chain combines TRBV5-1 with TRBJ2-7, with 7 bases fitting TRBD1. CDR3 size: 12 residues. Germline lookup yields CDR1 SGHRS and CDR2 YFSETQ. CDR3 sequence (DNA): TGCGCCAGCAGCGCCGGGACAGATAAGCACTACTTC. Amino acids: CASSAGTDKHYF.

The chain couples TRBV2 to TRBJ1-6; 9 bases are a match to TRBD1. The CDR3 has 16 amino acids. In germline, CDR1 is SNHLY, CDR2 FYNNEI. The J segment lost 3 bases and the V segment lost 4 bases, leaving 4 bases of the junction unmatched. CDR3 bases: TGTGCCAGCAGTGGAACAGGGGGCGTCTATAATTCACCCCTCCACTTT. Protein product: CASSGTGGVYNSPLHF.

At least ten counts were recorded for this clonotype. This chain connects TRBV19 to TRBJ2-1, with D unclear. This CDR3 comprises 14 residues. Trimming shortened V by 7 bases and J by 0 bases, and 10 bases separated the two germline ends. Per the germline V gene, CDR1 is LNHDA and CDR2 is SQIVND (reference sequence). In nucleotides, the CDR3 is TGTGCCAGTAATGACCTGAGCTCCTACAATGAGCAGTTCTTC. Translating it yields CASNDLSSYNEQFF.

This clonotype was observed at least ten times. The rearrangement joins TRBV29-1 to TRBJ1-2, with TRBD1 identical over 9 bases. Germline assignment: CDR1 SQVTM and CDR2 ANQGSEA. V was pared by 6 bases and J by 7 bases, with 12 bases of the junction left unmatched. This CDR3 is 14 amino acids long. The CDR3: CSVLTGQGVSGYTF. The CDR3 coding sequence is TGCAGCGTCCTAACGGGACAGGGAGTATCTGGCTACACCTTC.

In the case of this clonotype: The final CDR3 position lacks the conserved phenylalanine or tryptophan, pointing to a likely read error. The DNA is omitted, as the CDR3 cannot be located on it reliably, and the CDR3 follows TCRdb's listing. The chain has TRBV11-3 and TRBJ1-4. The CDR3 is 11 residues long, ends included. CDR1 SGHNT and CDR2 YENEEA come from the germline V gene. The CDR3 is CASSSGLAGDV.

This clonotype showed up many times. The chain employs TRBV7-9 and TRBJ2-1; 12 bases fit TRBD2. Germline V gene sequence: CDR1 SEHNR, CDR2 FQNEAQ (reference sequence). The CDR3 runs 17 residues. The J segment lost 5 bases and the V segment lost 3 bases, leaving 8 bases of the junction unmatched. The CDR3 reads CASSLGLAGGPNNEQFF. The CDR3 coding sequence is TGTGCCAGCAGCTTGGGGCTAGCGGGAGGGCCCAACAATGAGCAGTTCTTC. The complete variable domain, with remaining parts taken from reference TRBV7-9 and TRBJ2-1, reads DTGVSQNPRHKITKRGQNVTFRCDPISEHNRLYWYRQTLGQGPEFLTYFQNEAQLEKSRLLSDRFSAERPKGSFSTLEIQRTEQGDSAMYLCASSLGLAGGPNNEQFFGPGTRLTVL.

For this clonotype: A clone one base away is much larger, so this may be a read error. The gene calls are TRBV28 and TRBJ2-5; D is ambiguous. The CDR3 runs 13 residues. CDR1 and CDR2 (germline): MDHEN, SYDVKM. In DNA form, the CDR3 reads TGTGCCAGCAGTTTGCCGGCCTTAGAGTCCCAGTACTTC. It yields the protein CASSLPALESQYF.

In this sample, this clonotype turned up a few times. The chain joins TRBV6-5 to TRBJ1-6, with 9 bases fitting TRBD1. The CDR3 consists of 15 residues. The V segment lost 5 bases and the J segment 7 bases; nucleotides outside the gene matches: 6. Germline CDR1 MNHEY, CDR2 SVGAGI. In DNA, the CDR3 is TGTGCCAGCAGTCACAGGGGGCGTGGGAATTCACCCCTCCACTTT. Translation: CASSHRGRGNSPLHF.